Listed here are 10 T cell receptor beta chains from one sample, sequenced in a study of long-term antiretroviral therapy in people with HIV. They ran version v3.0 of the immunoSEQ assay at survey level. Clones were sequenced by immunoSEQ multiplex PCR, and TCRdb holds only the in-frame ones, with some missing. The data show under 20,000 clones, approximately 80% seen once. The sample was unsorted PBMCs, taken 0.3 years after starting antiretroviral therapy. The receptors derive from a man aged 18 to 29 with HIV.

The chain joins TRBV18 to TRBJ2-3; maybe TRBD1 (5 bases). V dropped 5 bases and J dropped 0 bases, with 15 bases sitting between them. Germline CDR1 reads KGHSH; CDR2 reads LQKENI. The CDR3 runs to 16 residues. The CDR3 sequence: CASSEQTETSTDTQYF. Here the CDR3 DNA reads TGTGCCAGCTCAGAGCAGACAGAAACAAGCACAGATACGCAGTATTTT.

The DNA for the CDR3 is TGTGCCAGCTCACCGCAGACCGTTAACTATGGCTACACCTTC. It codes for CASSPQTVNYGYTF. The genes are TRBV18 and TRBJ1-2; D remains unclear. V was trimmed by 3 bases and J by 1 base, leaving 9 bases between them. Looked up from germline, CDR1 is KGHSH and CDR2 is LQKENI. CDR3 size: 14 residues.

This chain joins TRBV30 and TRBJ1-3; D uncertain. V was clipped by 2 bases and J by 4 bases, with 12 bases between them. Germline CDR1 is GTSNPN and CDR2 is SVGIG (reference sequence). The CDR3 is 14 amino acids. The CDR3 sequence: CAWSTGSEGNTIYF. In DNA, the CDR3 is TGTGCCTGGAGTACCGGGAGTGAGGGAAACACCATATATTTT.

V gene TRBV7-2 combines with J gene TRBJ2-7, with a possible D match to TRBD1 (6 bases). The ends were cut back, 4 bases at V and 1 base at J, with 14 bases in the middle. This CDR3 has 15 residues. Germline V CDR1 and CDR2: SGHTA, FQGNSA. For the CDR3, the DNA is TGTGCCAGCAGCTCCGGGTCAGGGGAATCCTACGAGCAGTACTTC. The encoded protein is CASSSGSGESYEQYF.

The chain joins TRBV30 to TRBJ1-5; D gene ambiguous. Trimming pared 4 bases from V and 9 bases from J, leaving 16 bases between. The length of the CDR3 is 13 residues. Germline V lookup: CDR1 GTSNPN, CDR2 SVGIG (reference sequence). The CDR3 loop reads CAWNLGPSRPQHF. The CDR3 nucleotides read TGTGCCTGGAATTTAGGGCCGAGTCGGCCCCAGCATTTT.

The chain carries TRBV29-1 and TRBJ2-7; D is perhaps TRBD1 (6 bases). This CDR3 spans 13 amino acids. Per the germline V gene, CDR1 is SQVTM and CDR2 is ANQGSEA. The ends were cut back, 1 base at V and 1 base at J, with 8 bases in the middle. CDR3 in amino acids: CSVEGGQSYEQYF. CDR3 bases: TGCAGCGTTGAAGGTGGACAGTCCTACGAGCAGTACTTC.

This clone was detected only a few times. The chain has TRBV7-2 and TRBJ2-2, with D possibly TRBD2 on 5 matching bases. This CDR3 region has 16 residues. The ends were cut back, 7 bases at V and 3 bases at J, with 18 bases in the middle. Germline assignment: CDR1 SGHTA and CDR2 FQGNSA. The CDR3 DNA follows: TGTGCCAGCACCCTACCAATCGGGGTGGACACCGGGGAGCTGTTTTTT. This sequence encodes CASTLPIGVDTGELFF.

The rearrangement uses TRBV11-1 and TRBJ2-2; D unclear. V was shortened by 5 bases and J by 8 bases, with 9 bases between the two germline ends. The CDR3 totals 12 residues. Germline loops: CDR1 SGHAT, CDR2 FQDESV (reference sequence). The CDR3 region is CASSPERGELFF. In DNA form, the CDR3 reads TGTGCCAGCAGCCCCGAGAGGGGGGAGCTGTTTTTT.

The gene calls are TRBV5-4 and TRBJ2-5; D unclear. CDR1 SGHNT and CDR2 YYREEE come from the germline V gene (reference sequence). The CDR3 sequence is 11 residues long. V was clipped by 1 base and J by 5 bases, with 3 bases between them. This CDR3 reads CASSLRETQYF. CDR3 nucleotide sequence: TGTGCCAGCAGCTTGCGCGAGACCCAGTACTTC.

The chain uses TRBV18 and TRBJ1-5, with 9 positions matching TRBD1. V shed 6 bases and J 4 bases; nucleotides not matched to a gene: 7. This CDR3 has 15 residues. The germline V gene has CDR1 KGHSH and CDR2 LQKENI. CDR3 nucleotides: TGTGCCAGCTCGCCCGGGACAGGGAGGAATCAGCCCCAGCATTTT. Translated: CASSPGTGRNQPQHF.